These T cell receptor beta chains were read from a single sample in a study of cytomegalovirus exposure and HLA in healthy donors. Method: immunoSEQ multiplex PCR; TCRdb's copy keeps in-frame clones and lacks some. The data show approximately 89,000 clones, with roughly three quarters seen just once and roughly 3.6% held by the top ten. The sample was PBMCs. The source is a man aged 30 to 45 in good health and CMV-seronegative. The CDR3 runs from the conserved cysteine through the conserved F or W. The order of the fields is V gene, D gene, J gene, clone size, CDR3 DNA, CDR3 protein. The D gene is left open where the match is weak. Clone size is given for some rows only: seen once, a few or many times, or a class if the clone is expanded.

V: TRBV5-1; D: .; J: TRBJ1-2; size: .; DNA: TGCGCCAGCAGCCCACGACAGCTTAACTATGGCTACACCTTC; CDR3: CASSPRQLNYGYTF
V: TRBV30; D: .; J: TRBJ1-4; size: .; DNA: TGTGCCTGGAGTGTCCAACGCCAGGGCGCTAATGAAAAACTGTTTTTT; CDR3: CAWSVQRQGANEKLFF
V: TRBV18; D: .; J: TRBJ1-4; size: once; DNA: TGTGCCAGCTCACCACCCGGGGGGGGCGAAAAACTGTTTTTT; CDR3: CASSPPGGGEKLFF
V: TRBV10-3; D: TRBD1; J: TRBJ1-6; size: .; DNA: TGTGCCATCAGTGGACAGGGAGATTCACCCCTCCACTTT; CDR3: CAISGQGDSPLHF
V: TRBV18; D: .; J: TRBJ1-1; size: .; DNA: TGTGCCAGCTCACCACCGAGCGGGCAGAACACTGAAGCTTTCTTT; CDR3: CASSPPSGQNTEAFF
V: TRBV6-4; D: TRBD2; J: TRBJ2-7; size: once; DNA: TGTGCCAGCAGTGGGGGACTAGCGGGAGGGCCTTTCGAGCAGTACTTC; CDR3: CASSGGLAGGPFEQYF
V: TRBV19; D: .; J: TRBJ1-2; size: .; DNA: TGTGCCAGTAGTATCGGGTCGGCAGCTAATGGCTACACCTTC; CDR3: CASSIGSAANGYTF
V: TRBV7-2; D: TRBD2; J: TRBJ2-5; size: .; DNA: TGTGCCAGCAGTCTCAACGGACTAGCGGGAGGGGAGACCCAGTACTTC; CDR3: CASSLNGLAGGETQYF
V: TRBV5-4; D: TRBD1; J: TRBJ2-5; size: .; DNA: TGTGCCAGCAGCTCCCGGGACAGGGGAGAGACCCAGTACTTC; CDR3: CASSSRDRGETQYF
V: TRBV13; D: .; J: TRBJ2-1; size: .; DNA: TGTGCCAGCAGCTTAGGCTTCAATGAGCAGTTCTTC; CDR3: CASSLGFNEQFF
V: TRBV7-9; D: .; J: TRBJ2-7; size: .; DNA: TGTGCCAGCACCCGGAATCGTCAGGGATCCTACGAGCAGTACTTC; CDR3: CASTRNRQGSYEQYF
V: TRBV9; D: .; J: TRBJ1-6; size: .; DNA: TGTGCCAGCAGCCGGACTTACTCCGGGAATAATTCACCCCTCCACTTT; CDR3: CASSRTYSGNNSPLHF
V: TRBV29-1; D: TRBD1; J: TRBJ1-2; size: few; DNA: TGCAGCGTTGGAAGGGACAGGGAGGATGGCTACACCTTC; CDR3: CSVGRDREDGYTF
V: TRBV4-3; D: TRBD2; J: TRBJ2-3; size: .; DNA: TGCGCCAGCAGCCAAGATAGGCCTAGCGGGACCACAGATACGCAGTATTTT; CDR3: CASSQDRPSGTTDTQYF
V: TRBV6-1; D: TRBD1; J: TRBJ2-5; size: .; DNA: TGTGCCAGCAGGGGCACAGGGGGCGTAGGAGAGACCCAGTACTTC; CDR3: CASRGTGGVGETQYF
V: TRBV29-1; D: .; J: TRBJ2-2; size: .; DNA: TGCAGCGCCCAGGGAAACACCGGGGAGCTGTTTTTT; CDR3: CSAQGNTGELFF
V: TRBV11-2; D: .; J: TRBJ2-1; size: medium-sized; DNA: TGTGCCAGCAGCTCCGGGGTACACAATGAGCAGTTCTTC; CDR3: CASSSGVHNEQFF